These T cell receptor beta chains were read from a single sample in a study of blood T cell repertoires in COVID-19. The table came from immunoSEQ multiplex PCR; TCRdb's copy has only in-frame clones and leaves some out. The table lists 200,000 to 250,000 clones, 92% of them singletons, with 1% to 1.5% in the top ten. The sample consisted of peripheral blood. Every receptor here comes from a young man with acute or convalescent COVID-19. Both conserved end residues are part of each CDR3. A D gene is named only where the DNA matches it firmly. Clone size is shown for a subset of rows, as once, few, many or a class of expanded clone.

d_call,clone_size,v_call,j_call,cdr3_nt,cdr3_aa
.,.,TRBV7-8,TRBJ2-2,TGTGCCAGCAGATCCGCTACCTTTGCCCCCGGGGAGCTGTTTTTT,CASRSATFAPGELFF
.,.,TRBV29-1,TRBJ2-7,TGCAGCGTTGGTGTAGCGCCGTTGGGGAACGAGCAGTACTTC,CSVGVAPLGNEQYF
TRBD2,.,TRBV6-5,TRBJ2-3,TGTGCCAGCAGGGCTAGCGGGGGGGCGGATACGCAGTATTTT,CASRASGGADTQYF
.,.,TRBV19,TRBJ2-2,TGTGCCAGTAGTAAGTTCCTATCAAGCACGGTCCAAGCCGGGGAGCTGTTTTTT,CASSKFLSSTVQAGELFF
TRBD1,.,TRBV2,TRBJ1-2,TGTGCCAGCAGTGTCGGAGACAGGGGTAGTGGCTACACCTTC,CASSVGDRGSGYTF
.,few,TRBV29-1,TRBJ1-1,TGCAGCGTTGGACAGCTGAACACTGAAGCTTTCTTT,CSVGQLNTEAFF
.,few,TRBV24-1,TRBJ2-3,TGTGCCACCAGTGATTTGTGGGCTACGGATACGCAGTATTTT,CATSDLWATDTQYF
.,.,TRBV9,TRBJ1-1,TGTGCCAGCAGCCTCGTTCTGAACACTGAAGCTTTCTTT,CASSLVLNTEAFF
.,.,TRBV6-5,TRBJ1-1,TGTGCCAGCAGTCTCCCGCAGGGAACTGAAGCTTTCTTT,CASSLPQGTEAFF
TRBD1,once,TRBV7-2,TRBJ1-2,TGTGCCAGCAGCTTAGTCAGGGGACAGGGGGCTAGCTATGGCTACACCTTC,CASSLVRGQGASYGYTF
.,.,TRBV30,TRBJ1-2,TGTGCCTGGAGTGTACCGGGGGTCAGAGGCTACACCTTC,CAWSVPGVRGYTF
TRBD1,.,TRBV12-3/TRBV12-4,TRBJ2-7,TGTGCCAGCAGTTTATACAGGGGGTACGAGCAGTACTTC,CASSLYRGYEQYF
TRBD2,.,TRBV24-1,TRBJ2-3,TGTGCCACCAGTGATTTGGGACTAGCGGGAGGTGATACGCAGTATTTT,CATSDLGLAGGDTQYF
TRBD1,.,TRBV28,TRBJ1-1,TGTGCCAGCAGTTCCTTACAGGGGGCATACACTGAAGCTTTCTTT,CASSSLQGAYTEAFF
TRBD1,.,TRBV6-1,TRBJ2-7,TGTGCCAGCAGTGATATGGGACAGGGGGGCGAGCAGTACTTC,CASSDMGQGGEQYF
.,.,TRBV10-3,TRBJ1-4,TGTGCCATCAGACCACAAGAAAATGAAAAACTGTTTTTT,CAIRPQENEKLFF
TRBD1,once,TRBV29-1,TRBJ2-7,TGCAGCGTAACCCCCTGGACAGGGAACTCCTACGAGCAGTACTTC,CSVTPWTGNSYEQYF
TRBD1,few,TRBV18,TRBJ2-7,TGTGCCAGCTCACCGGGACAGTCCTACGAGCAGTACTTC,CASSPGQSYEQYF
.,.,TRBV24-1,TRBJ2-3,TGTGCCACCAGTGATAGGGGCTTTAGCACAGATACGCAGTATTTT,CATSDRGFSTDTQYF